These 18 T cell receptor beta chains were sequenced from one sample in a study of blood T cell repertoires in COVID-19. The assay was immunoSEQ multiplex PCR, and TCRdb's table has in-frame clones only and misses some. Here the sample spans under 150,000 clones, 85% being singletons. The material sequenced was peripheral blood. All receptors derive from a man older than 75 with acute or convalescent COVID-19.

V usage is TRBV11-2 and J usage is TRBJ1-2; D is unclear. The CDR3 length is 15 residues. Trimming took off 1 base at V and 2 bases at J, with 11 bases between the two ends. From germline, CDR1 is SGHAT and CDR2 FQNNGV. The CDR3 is CASSLVIGWNYGYTF. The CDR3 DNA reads TGTGCCAGCAGCTTAGTTATCGGTTGGAACTATGGCTACACCTTC.

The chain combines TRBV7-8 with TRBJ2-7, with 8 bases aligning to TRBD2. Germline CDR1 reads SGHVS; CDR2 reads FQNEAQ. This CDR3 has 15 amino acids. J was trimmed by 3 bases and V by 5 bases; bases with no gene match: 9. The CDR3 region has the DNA TGTGCCAGCAGCAGTACTAGCGGAGGGGGCTACGAGCAGTACTTC. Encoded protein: CASSSTSGGGYEQYF.

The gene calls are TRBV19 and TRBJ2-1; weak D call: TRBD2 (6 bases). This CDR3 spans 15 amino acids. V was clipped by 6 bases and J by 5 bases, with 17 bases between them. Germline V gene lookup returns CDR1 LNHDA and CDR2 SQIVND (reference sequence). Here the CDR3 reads CASRHGGLGDNEQFF. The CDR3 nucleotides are TGTGCCAGTAGGCACGGAGGGTTAGGCGACAATGAGCAGTTCTTC.

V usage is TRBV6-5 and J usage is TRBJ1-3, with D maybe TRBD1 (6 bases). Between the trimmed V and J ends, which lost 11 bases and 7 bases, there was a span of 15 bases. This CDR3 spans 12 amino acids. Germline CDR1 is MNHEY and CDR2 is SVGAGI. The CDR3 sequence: CAVGGATNTIYF. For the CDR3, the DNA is TGTGCCGTAGGGGGAGCGACGAACACCATATATTTT.

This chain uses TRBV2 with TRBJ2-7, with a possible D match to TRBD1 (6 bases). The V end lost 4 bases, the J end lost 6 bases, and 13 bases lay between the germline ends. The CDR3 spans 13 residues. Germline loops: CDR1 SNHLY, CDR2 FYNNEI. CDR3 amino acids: CASSVAGVGEQYF. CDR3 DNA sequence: TGTGCCAGCAGTGTGGCAGGGGTGGGCGAGCAGTACTTC.

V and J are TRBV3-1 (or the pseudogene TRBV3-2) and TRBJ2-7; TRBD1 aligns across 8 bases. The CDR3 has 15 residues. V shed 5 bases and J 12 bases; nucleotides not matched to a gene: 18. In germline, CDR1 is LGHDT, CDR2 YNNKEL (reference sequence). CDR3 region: CASSKTTIDRGDWYF. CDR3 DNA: TGTGCCAGCAGCAAAACCACCATCGACAGGGGCGACTGGTACTTC.

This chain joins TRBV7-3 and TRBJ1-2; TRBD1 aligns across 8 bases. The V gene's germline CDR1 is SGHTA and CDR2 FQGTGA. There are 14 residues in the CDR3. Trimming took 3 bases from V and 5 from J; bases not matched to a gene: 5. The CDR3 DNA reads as TGTGCCAGCAGCTTGCAGGGGGCTGGATATGGCTACACCTTC. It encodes CASSLQGAGYGYTF. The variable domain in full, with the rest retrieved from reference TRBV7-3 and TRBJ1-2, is GAGVSQTPSNKVTEKGKYVELRCDPISGHTALYWYRQSLGQGPEFLIYFQGTGAADDSGLPNDRFFAVRPEGSVSTLKIQRTERGDSAVYLCASSLQGAGYGYTFGSGTRLTVV.

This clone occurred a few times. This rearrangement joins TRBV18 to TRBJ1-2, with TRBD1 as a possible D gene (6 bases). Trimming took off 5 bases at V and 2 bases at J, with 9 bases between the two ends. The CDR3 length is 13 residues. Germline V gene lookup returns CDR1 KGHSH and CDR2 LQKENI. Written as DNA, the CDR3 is TGTGCCAGCTCAGGGGACAAAAACTATGGCTACACCTTC. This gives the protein CASSGDKNYGYTF.

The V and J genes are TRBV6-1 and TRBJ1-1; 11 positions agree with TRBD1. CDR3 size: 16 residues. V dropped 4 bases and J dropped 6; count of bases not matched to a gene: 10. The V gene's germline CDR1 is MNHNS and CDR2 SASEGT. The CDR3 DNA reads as TGTGCCAGCAGTGCGTACTCCGGGACAGGGGGATCTGAAGCTTTCTTT. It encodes CASSAYSGTGGSEAFF.

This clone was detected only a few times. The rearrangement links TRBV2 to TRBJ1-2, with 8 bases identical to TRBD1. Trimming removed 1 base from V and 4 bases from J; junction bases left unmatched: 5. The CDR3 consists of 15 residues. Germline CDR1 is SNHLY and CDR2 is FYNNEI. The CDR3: CASSEGRGQGYGYTF. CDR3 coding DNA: TGTGCCAGCAGTGAAGGCAGGGGGCAGGGCTATGGCTACACCTTC.

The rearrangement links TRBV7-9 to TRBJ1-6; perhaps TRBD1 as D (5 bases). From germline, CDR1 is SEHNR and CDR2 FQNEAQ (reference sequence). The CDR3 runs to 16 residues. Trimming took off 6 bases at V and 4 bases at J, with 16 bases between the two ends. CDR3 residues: CASSYSRQTYNSPLHF. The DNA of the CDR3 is TGTGCCAGCAGTTATAGCAGACAGACTTATAATTCACCCCTCCACTTT.

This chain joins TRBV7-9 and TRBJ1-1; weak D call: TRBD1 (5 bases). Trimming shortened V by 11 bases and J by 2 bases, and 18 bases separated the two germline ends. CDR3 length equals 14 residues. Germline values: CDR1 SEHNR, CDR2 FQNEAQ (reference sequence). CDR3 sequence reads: CAAGGRGGNTEAFF. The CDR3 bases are TGTGCCGCGGGAGGGCGCGGGGGAAACACTGAAGCTTTCTTT.

The CDR3 region has the DNA TGTGCCAGCTCAATGGACAGCAAAAACATTCAGTACTTC. It translates to CASSMDSKNIQYF. This rearrangement joins TRBV18 to TRBJ2-4, with a possible D match to TRBD1 (6 bases). The CDR3 runs to 13 residues. V was cut by 5 bases and J by 3 bases, with 8 bases left in between. Germline V gene data show CDR1 as KGHSH and CDR2 as LQKENI.

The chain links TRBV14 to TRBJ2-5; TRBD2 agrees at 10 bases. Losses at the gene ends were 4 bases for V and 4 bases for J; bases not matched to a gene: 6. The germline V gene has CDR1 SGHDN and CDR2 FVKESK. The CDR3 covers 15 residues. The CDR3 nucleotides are TGTGCCAGCAGCCCAACCTTAGCGGGAGGAGAGACCCAGTACTTC. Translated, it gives CASSPTLAGGETQYF.

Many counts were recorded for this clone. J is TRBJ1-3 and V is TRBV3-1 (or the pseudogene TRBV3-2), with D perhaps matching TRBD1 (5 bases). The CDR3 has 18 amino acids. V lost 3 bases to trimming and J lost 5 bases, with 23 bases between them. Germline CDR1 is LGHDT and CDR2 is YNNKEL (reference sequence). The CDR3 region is CASSQGDVQGSRRNTIYF. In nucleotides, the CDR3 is TGTGCCAGCAGCCAGGGCGATGTGCAGGGAAGTAGGAGAAACACCATATATTTT.

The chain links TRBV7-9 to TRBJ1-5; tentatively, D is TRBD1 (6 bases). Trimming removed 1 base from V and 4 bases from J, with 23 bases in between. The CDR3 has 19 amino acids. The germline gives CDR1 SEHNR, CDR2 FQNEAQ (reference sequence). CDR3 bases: TGTGCCAGCAGCTTAGTCCCTACCCACGACAGGTGGCTTAATCAGCCCCAGCATTTT. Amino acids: CASSLVPTHDRWLNQPQHF.

This chain's CDR3 is CSASYREAFF. The CDR3 DNA reads as TGCAGTGCTAGTTATCGGGAAGCTTTCTTT. The chain carries TRBV20-1 and TRBJ1-1, with D unresolved. From germline, CDR1 is DFQATT and CDR2 SNEGSKA (reference sequence). The CDR3 spans 10 residues. The V end was cut by 3 bases, the J end by 8 bases, with 7 bases between.

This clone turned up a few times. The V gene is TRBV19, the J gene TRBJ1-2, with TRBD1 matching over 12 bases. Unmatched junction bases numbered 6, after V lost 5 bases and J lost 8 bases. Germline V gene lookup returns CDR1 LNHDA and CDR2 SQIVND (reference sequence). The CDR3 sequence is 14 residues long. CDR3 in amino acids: CASSRDRGRRGYTF. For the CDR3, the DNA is TGTGCCAGTAGTCGGGACAGGGGGCGGAGAGGCTACACCTTC.